This TCR beta chain was documented in a study of circulating and synovial CD4+ cells in juvenile arthritis. Study-level results: The pathogenic-like versus bulk T cell difference escaped Vbeta family analysis.

The CDR3 has 13 residues. V lost 3 bases and J lost 6, with 14 bases in between. Germline lookup yields CDR1 GTSNPN and CDR2 SVGIG (reference sequence). Comment on this clone: Its antigen is unknown.

The protocol was immunoSEQ multiplex PCR, while the TCRdb copy is restricted to in-frame clones and leaves out a portion. The sample lists under 40,000 clones, around 96% occurring once. The sequence derives from a human donor with juvenile idiopathic arthritis. The sequenced sample was CD4+ T cells from blood. The chain employs TRBV30 and TRBJ1-2; D unclear. The DNA for the CDR3 is TGTGCCTGGAGGGAACGGGGAAGTGATGGCTACACCTTC. It encodes CAWRERGSDGYTF.